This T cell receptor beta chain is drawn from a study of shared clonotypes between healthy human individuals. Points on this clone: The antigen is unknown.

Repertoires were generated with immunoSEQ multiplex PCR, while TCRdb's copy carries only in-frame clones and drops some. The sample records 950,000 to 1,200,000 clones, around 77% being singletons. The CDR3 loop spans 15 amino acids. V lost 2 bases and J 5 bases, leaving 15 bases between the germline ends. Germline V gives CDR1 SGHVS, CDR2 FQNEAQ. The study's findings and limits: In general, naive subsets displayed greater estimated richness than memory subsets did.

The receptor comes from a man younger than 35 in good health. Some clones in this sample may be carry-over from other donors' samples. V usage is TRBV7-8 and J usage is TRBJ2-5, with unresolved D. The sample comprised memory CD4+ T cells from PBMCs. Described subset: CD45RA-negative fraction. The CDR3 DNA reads TGTGCCAGCAGCTTACGGCGTGTGGCCCAGGAGACCCAGTACTTC. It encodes CASSLRRVAQETQYF.